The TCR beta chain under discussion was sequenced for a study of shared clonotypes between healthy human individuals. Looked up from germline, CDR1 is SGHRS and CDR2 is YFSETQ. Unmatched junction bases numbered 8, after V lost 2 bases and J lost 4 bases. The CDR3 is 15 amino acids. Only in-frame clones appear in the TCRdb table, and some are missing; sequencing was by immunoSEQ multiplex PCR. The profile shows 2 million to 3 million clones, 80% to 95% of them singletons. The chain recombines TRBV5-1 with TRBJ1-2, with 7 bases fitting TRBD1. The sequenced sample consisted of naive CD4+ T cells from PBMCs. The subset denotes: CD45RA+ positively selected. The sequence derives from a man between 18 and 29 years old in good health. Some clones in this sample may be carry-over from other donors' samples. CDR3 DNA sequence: TGCGCCAGCAGCTTCTCTCAGGGGGTTAGCTATGGCTACACCTTC. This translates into CASSFSQGVSYGYTF. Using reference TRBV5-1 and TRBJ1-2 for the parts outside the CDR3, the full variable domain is KAGVTQTPRYLIKTRGQQVTLSCSPISGHRSVSWYQQTPGQGLQFLFEYFSETQRNKGNFPGRFSGRQFSNSRSEMNVSTLELGDSALYLCASSFSQGVSYGYTFGSGTRLTVV.